This TCR beta chain stems from a study of blood T cell repertoires in COVID-19. About the study: Italy, Spain and the United States were the sources of the convalescent and acute COVID-19 samples.

Sequenced by immunoSEQ multiplex PCR; TCRdb stores in-frame clones only, minus some. The sample consists of 20,000 to 30,000 clones, 85% to 90% of them appearing once. Between the trimmed V and J ends, which lost 3 bases and 0 bases, there was a span of 9 bases. This CDR3 has 14 residues. Germline V gene data show CDR1 as LNHDA and CDR2 as SQIVND (reference sequence). The sequenced sample consisted of peripheral blood. This receptor was obtained from a human donor in a cohort sampled during active COVID-19. This chain uses TRBV19 with TRBJ2-7, with D possibly TRBD2 on 6 matching bases. The DNA for the CDR3 is TGTGCCAGTAGTATCAATAGCGGCTCCTACGAGCAGTACTTC. It specifies CASSINSGSYEQYF.